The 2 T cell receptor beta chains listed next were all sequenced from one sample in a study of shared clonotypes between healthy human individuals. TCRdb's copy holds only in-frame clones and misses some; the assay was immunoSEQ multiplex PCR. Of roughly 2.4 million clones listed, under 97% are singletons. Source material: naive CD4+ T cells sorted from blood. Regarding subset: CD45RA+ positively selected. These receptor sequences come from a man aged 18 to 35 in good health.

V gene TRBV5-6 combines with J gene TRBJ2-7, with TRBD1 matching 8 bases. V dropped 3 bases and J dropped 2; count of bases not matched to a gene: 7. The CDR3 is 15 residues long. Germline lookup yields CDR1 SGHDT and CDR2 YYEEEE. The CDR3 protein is CASSSTGVPPYEQYF. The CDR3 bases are TGTGCCAGCAGCTCGACAGGGGTACCCCCCTACGAGCAGTACTTC.

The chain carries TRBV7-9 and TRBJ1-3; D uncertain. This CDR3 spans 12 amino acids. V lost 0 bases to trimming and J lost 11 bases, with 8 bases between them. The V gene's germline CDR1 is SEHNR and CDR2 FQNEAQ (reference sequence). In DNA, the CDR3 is TGTGCCAGCAGCTTAGCGGACGGGGCCATATATTTT. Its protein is CASSLADGAIYF.